The entry that follows covers one T cell receptor (beta chain) sequence. The antigen remains unidentified. The data were taken from a study of OX40 agonist ivuxolimab in advanced cancers. Study-wide findings and caveats: In general, CD8+ T cells held more expanded clones than CD4+ did, on average.

The ends were cut back, 4 bases at V and 8 bases at J, with 12 bases in the middle. Germline CDR1 MNHEY, CDR2 SVGAGI. The CDR3 spans 14 residues. Clones were sequenced by immunoSEQ multiplex PCR, and TCRdb holds only the in-frame ones, with some missing. Of about 46,000 clones listed, 90% to 95% are singletons. This chain joins TRBV6-5 and TRBJ1-6; D is unclear. The receptor's source is an adult with an advanced solid tumor such as melanoma, head and neck, liver or kidney cancer. The sample in question was CD4+ or CD8+ T cells sorted from blood, obtained in a trial of the OX40 agonist ivuxolimab. The CDR3 region has the DNA TGTGCCAGCAGTTTTGAGGGATATCATTCACCCCTCCACTTT. This translates into CASSFEGYHSPLHF.